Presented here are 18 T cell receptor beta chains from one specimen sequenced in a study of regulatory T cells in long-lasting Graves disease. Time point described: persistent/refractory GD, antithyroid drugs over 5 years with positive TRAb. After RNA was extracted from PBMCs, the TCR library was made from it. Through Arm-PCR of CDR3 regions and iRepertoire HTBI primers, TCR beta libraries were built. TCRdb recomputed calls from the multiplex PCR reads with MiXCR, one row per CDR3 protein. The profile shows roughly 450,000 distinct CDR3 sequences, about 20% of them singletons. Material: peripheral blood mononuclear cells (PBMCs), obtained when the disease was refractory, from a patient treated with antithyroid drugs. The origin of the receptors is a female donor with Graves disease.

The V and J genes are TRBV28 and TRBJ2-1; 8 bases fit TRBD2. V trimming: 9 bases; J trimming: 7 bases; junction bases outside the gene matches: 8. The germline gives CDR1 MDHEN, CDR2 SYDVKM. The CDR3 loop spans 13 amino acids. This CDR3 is CASRPSGLNEQFF. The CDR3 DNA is TGTGCCAGTAGACCTAGCGGGCTTAATGAGCAGTTCTTC.

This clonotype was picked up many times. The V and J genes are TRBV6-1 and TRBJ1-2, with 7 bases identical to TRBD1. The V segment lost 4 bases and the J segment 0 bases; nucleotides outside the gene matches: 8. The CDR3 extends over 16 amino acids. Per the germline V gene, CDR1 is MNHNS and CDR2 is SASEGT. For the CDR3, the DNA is TGTGCCAGCAGTGGACCAAGGACAGGATCTAACTATGGCTACACCTTC. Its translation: CASSGPRTGSNYGYTF.

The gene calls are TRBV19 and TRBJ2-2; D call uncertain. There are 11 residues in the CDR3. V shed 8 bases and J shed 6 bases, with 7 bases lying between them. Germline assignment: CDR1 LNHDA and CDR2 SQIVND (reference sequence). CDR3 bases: TGTGCCAGTCATGGGGCCGGGGAGCTGTTTTTT. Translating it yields CASHGAGELFF.

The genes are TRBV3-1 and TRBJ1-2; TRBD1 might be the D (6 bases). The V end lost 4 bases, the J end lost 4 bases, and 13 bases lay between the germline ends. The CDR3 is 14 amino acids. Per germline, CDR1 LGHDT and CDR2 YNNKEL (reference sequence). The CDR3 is CASSLRGTPYGYTF. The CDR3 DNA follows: TGTGCCAGCAGCCTCCGGGGGACACCCTATGGCTACACCTTC.

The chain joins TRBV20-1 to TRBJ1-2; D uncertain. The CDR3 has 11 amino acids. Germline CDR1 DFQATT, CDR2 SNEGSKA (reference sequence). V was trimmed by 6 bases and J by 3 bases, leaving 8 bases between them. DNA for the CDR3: TGCAGTGCCCCCCAGGACTATGGCTACACCTTC. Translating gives CSAPQDYGYTF.

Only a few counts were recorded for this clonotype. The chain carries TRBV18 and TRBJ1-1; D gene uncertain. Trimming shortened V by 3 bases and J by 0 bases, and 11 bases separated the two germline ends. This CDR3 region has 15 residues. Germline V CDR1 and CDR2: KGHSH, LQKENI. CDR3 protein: CASSPWLPMNTEAFF. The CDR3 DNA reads TGTGCCAGCTCACCCTGGCTGCCCATGAACACTGAAGCTTTCTTT.

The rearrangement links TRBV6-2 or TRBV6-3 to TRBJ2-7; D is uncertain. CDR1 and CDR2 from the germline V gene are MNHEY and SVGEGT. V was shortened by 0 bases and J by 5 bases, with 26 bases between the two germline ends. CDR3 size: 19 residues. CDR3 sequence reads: CASSYSIAQGPVAPDEQYF. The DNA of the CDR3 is TGTGCCAGCAGTTACTCGATTGCCCAAGGACCTGTGGCGCCAGACGAGCAGTACTTC.

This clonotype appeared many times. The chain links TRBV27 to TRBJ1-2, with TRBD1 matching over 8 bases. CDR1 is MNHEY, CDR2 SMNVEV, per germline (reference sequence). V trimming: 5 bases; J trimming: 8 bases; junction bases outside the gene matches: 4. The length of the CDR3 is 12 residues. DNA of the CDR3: TGTGCCAGCAGTCCCGGACAGGGCGGCTACACCTTC. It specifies CASSPGQGGYTF.

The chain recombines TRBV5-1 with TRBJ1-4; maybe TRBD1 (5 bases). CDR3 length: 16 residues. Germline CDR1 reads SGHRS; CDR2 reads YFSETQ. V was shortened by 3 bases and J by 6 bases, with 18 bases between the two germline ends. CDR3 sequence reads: CASSSSPGTGYEKLFF. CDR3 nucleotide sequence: TGCGCCAGCAGCTCCTCTCCCGGGACTGGATATGAAAAACTGTTTTTT. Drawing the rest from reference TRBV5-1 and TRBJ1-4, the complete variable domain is KAGVTQTPRYLIKTRGQQVTLSCSPISGHRSVSWYQQTPGQGLQFLFEYFSETQRNKGNFPGRFSGRQFSNSRSEMNVSTLELGDSALYLCASSSSPGTGYEKLFFGSGTQLSVL.

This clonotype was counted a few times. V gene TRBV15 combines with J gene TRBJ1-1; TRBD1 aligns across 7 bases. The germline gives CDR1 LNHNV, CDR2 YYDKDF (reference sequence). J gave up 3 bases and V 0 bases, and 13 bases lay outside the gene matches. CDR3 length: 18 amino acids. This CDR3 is CATSRDLGADRKDTEAFF. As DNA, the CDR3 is TGTGCCACCAGCAGAGATCTTGGGGCGGACAGGAAGGACACTGAAGCTTTCTTT.

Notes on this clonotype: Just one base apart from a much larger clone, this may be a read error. CDR3 region: CASSSYETARERYF. CDR3 bases: TGTGCCAGCAGTTCCTATGAGACCGCTCGCGAGCGGTACTTC. V is TRBV11-2 and J is TRBJ2-7; D gene unclear. The CDR3 is 14 amino acids. Germline V CDR1 and CDR2: SGHAT, FQNNGV.

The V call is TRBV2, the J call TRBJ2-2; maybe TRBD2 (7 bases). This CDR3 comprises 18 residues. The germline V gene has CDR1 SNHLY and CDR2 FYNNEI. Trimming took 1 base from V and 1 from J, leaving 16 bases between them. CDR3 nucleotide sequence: TGTGCCAGCAGTGAAGTTGCGGGGGCCGTCCTGAACACCGGGGAGCTGTTTTTT. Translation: CASSEVAGAVLNTGELFF.

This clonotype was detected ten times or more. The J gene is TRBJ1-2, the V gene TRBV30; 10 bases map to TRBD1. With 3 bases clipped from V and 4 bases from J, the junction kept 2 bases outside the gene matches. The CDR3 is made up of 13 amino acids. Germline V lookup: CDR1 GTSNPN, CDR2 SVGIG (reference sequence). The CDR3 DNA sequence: TGTGCCTGGAGGGGACAGGGGACCTATGGCTACACCTTC. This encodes CAWRGQGTYGYTF.

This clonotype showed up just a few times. CDR3 sequence (DNA): TGTGCCAGCAGCACCAGACTAGTAACCGAGCAGTACTTC. Amino acid sequence: CASSTRLVTEQYF. This chain links TRBV7-2 with TRBJ2-7; a possible D gene is TRBD2 (6 bases). Germline-derived CDR1 and CDR2 are SGHTA and FQGNSA. Trimming pared 5 bases from V and 6 bases from J, leaving 14 bases between. The CDR3 has 13 residues.

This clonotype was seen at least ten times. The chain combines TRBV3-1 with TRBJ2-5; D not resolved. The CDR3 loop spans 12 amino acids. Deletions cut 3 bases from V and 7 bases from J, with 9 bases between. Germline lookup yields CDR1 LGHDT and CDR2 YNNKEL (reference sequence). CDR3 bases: TGTGCCAGCAGCCACACCGCAGGGACCCAGTACTTC. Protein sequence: CASSHTAGTQYF.

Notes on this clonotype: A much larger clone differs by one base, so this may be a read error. CDR3 in amino acids: CAISLQTGNTIYF. The CDR3 nucleotides read TGTGCCATCAGCTTACAGACAGGGAACACCATATATTTT. The chain employs TRBV7-2 and TRBJ1-3; TRBD1 matches at 7 bases. Germline V gene lookup returns CDR1 SGHTA and CDR2 FQGNSA. This CDR3 is built from 13 residues.

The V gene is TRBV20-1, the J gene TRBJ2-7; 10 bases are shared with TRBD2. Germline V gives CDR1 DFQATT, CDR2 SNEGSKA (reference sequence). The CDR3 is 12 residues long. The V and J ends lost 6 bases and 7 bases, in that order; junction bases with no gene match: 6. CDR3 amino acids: CSAPNSGREQYF. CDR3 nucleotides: TGCAGTGCCCCTAATAGCGGGAGGGAGCAGTACTTC.

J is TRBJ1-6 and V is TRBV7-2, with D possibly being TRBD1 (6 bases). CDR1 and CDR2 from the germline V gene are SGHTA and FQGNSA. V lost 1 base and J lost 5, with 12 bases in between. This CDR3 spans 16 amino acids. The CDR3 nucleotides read TGTGCCAGCAGCTTAGAGGGGGGAACGAATAATTCACCCCTCCACTTT. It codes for CASSLEGGTNNSPLHF.